The T cell receptor beta chain under discussion was sequenced for a study of human T cells and chemical hapten exposure. The time point is: pre-sensitization, week 0. The treatment is: therapeutic diphenylcyclopropenone sensitization with weekly scalp DPC. MiXCR, run by TCRdb on the RACE reads, gives a single entry per CDR3 protein. The table has about 180,000 distinct CDR3 sequences, just under 30% seen once. This CDR3 has 15 residues. The V gene's germline CDR1 is MDHEN and CDR2 SYDVKM. The V gene lost 4 bases and the J gene lost 2 bases, with 12 bases spanning the gap. The source was whole blood, collected in connection with sensitization to the hapten diphenylcyclopropenone (DPC). This rearrangement joins TRBV28 to TRBJ2-1, with no clear D. The source of this sequence is a woman aged 25 to 45 with alopecia areata. Some clones in this sample may be carry-over from other donors' samples. The CDR3: CASSSIPHTYNEQFF. CDR3 bases: TGTGCCAGCAGTTCTATCCCCCATACCTACAATGAGCAGTTCTTC.